The 20 T cell receptor beta chains reported below all come from one sample, sequenced in a study of shared clonotypes between healthy human individuals. Repertoires were generated with immunoSEQ multiplex PCR, while TCRdb's copy carries only in-frame clones and drops some. This sample yields roughly 680,000 clones, of which over 55% are seen a single time; about 1.8% belongs to the top ten. The sample taken for sequencing was memory CD4+ T cells sorted from blood. Subset noted: CD45RA-negative fraction. These receptors came from a woman in her 30s in good health.

The chain has TRBV6-6 and TRBJ1-5; D unclear. With 4 bases removed from V and 0 bases from J, the gap between germline ends came to 4 bases. Germline V gene lookup returns CDR1 MNHNY and CDR2 SVGAGI (reference sequence). The CDR3 sequence is 13 residues long. CDR3 in amino acids: CASSSASNQPQHF. As DNA, the CDR3 is TGTGCCAGCAGTTCAGCTAGCAATCAGCCCCAGCATTTT.

This clone was detected only once. The V call is TRBV5-4, the J call TRBJ2-3; tentatively, D is TRBD1 (6 bases). The V and J ends lost 2 bases and 11 bases respectively, with 12 bases between them. The CDR3 spans 12 residues. Germline CDR1 is SGHNT and CDR2 is YYREEE (reference sequence). The DNA for the CDR3 is TGTGCCAGCAGCTTCAGGGGATGGGAGCAGTATTTT. Translating gives CASSFRGWEQYF.

The rearrangement uses TRBV6-1 and TRBJ2-4; D gene unclear. CDR1 is MNHNS, CDR2 SASEGT, per germline. The V gene lost 2 bases and the J gene lost 8 bases, with 4 bases spanning the gap. The CDR3 consists of 11 residues. The CDR3 bases are TGTGCCAGCAGTGAATTGTACATTCAGTACTTC. Translation gives CASSELYIQYF.

This clone was observed at least ten times. This CDR3 is CASTLTGGYTEAFF. The CDR3 DNA reads as TGTGCCAGTACCCTAACAGGGGGCTACACTGAAGCTTTCTTT. V usage is TRBV19 and J usage is TRBJ1-1, with 9 nucleotides matching TRBD1. CDR3 length: 14 amino acids. After removal of 7 bases from V and 3 bases from J, the junction contained 6 bases not matched to a gene. The germline V gene encodes CDR1 LNHDA and CDR2 SQIVND (reference sequence).

As regards this clone: A much larger clone sits a single nucleotide away, making a read error possible. The sample carries other DNA sequences with the same CDR3. The chain couples TRBV5-1 to TRBJ2-7, with 8 bases lining up with TRBD1. V lost 4 bases, J lost 0 bases, and 6 bases stayed unmatched. The CDR3 contains 15 residues. Per the germline V gene, CDR1 is SGHRS and CDR2 is YFSETQ. The CDR3 region has the DNA TGCGCCAGCAGCGACAGGACAGGGAGCTCCTACGAGCAGTACTTC. This codes for CASSDRTGSSYEQYF.

As DNA, the CDR3 is TGTGCCAGCAGTACTCGAGGGGGTGGAACGGGCAATGAGCAGTTCTTC. This encodes CASSTRGGGTGNEQFF. This chain uses TRBV28 with TRBJ2-1; weak D call: TRBD1 (6 bases). CDR1 MDHEN and CDR2 SYDVKM come from the germline V gene. The CDR3 extends over 16 amino acids. V lost 5 bases and J 6 bases, leaving 20 bases between the germline ends.

This clone was seen once. The chain recombines TRBV2 with TRBJ2-2, with TRBD1 as a possible D gene (5 bases). Trimming removed 7 bases at V and 7 bases at J, with 13 bases between. The length of the CDR3 is 13 residues. The germline V gene has CDR1 SNHLY and CDR2 FYNNEI. The CDR3 here is CASKGPSGGELFF. Here the CDR3 DNA reads TGTGCCAGCAAGGGGCCTTCGGGCGGGGAGCTGTTTTTT.

This clone was seen only a few times. The chain combines TRBV5-5 with TRBJ2-6, with no clear D. The CDR3 has 16 residues. V was shortened by 0 bases and J by 0 bases, with 7 bases between the two germline ends. CDR1 is SGHKS and CDR2 is YYEKEE in the germline V gene (reference sequence). CDR3 sequence reads: CASSLASFSGANVLTF. The DNA of the CDR3 is TGTGCCAGCAGCTTGGCTTCGTTCTCTGGGGCCAACGTCCTGACTTTC.

By sample fraction, this clone is medium-sized (0.01 to 0.1%). V gene TRBV27 combines with J gene TRBJ1-1, with unresolved D. CDR3 length: 15 residues. The germline CDR1 and CDR2 sequences are MNHEY and SMNVEV (reference sequence). Trimming removed 4 bases from V and 6 bases from J, with 18 bases in between. CDR3 coding DNA: TGTGCCAGCAGTTCGTTTCCCCTTATCTCCCCTGAAGCTTTCTTT. Translated: CASSSFPLISPEAFF.

This clone was observed once. The V and J genes are TRBV7-8 and TRBJ1-5, with D possibly matching TRBD1 (5 bases). The germline V and J ends were trimmed by 5 bases and 0 bases, with 14 bases remaining between them. This CDR3 region has 16 residues. The germline CDR1 and CDR2 sequences are SGHVS and FQNEAQ. The CDR3 nucleotides read TGTGCCAGCAGCCCTCTGACAGCTAATAGCAATCAGCCCCAGCATTTT. It is translated as CASSPLTANSNQPQHF. The entire variable domain, with the rest obtained from reference TRBV7-8 and TRBJ1-5, is as follows: GAGVSQSPRYKVAKRGQDVALRCDPISGHVSLFWYQQALGQGPEFLTYFQNEAQLDKSGLPSDRFFAERPEGSVSTLKIQRTQQEDSAVYLCASSPLTANSNQPQHFGDGTRLSIL.

As for this clone: Within the sample, other DNA sequences also encode this same CDR3. The J gene is TRBJ2-7, the V gene TRBV28; D gene ambiguous. Per germline, CDR1 MDHEN and CDR2 SYDVKM. V was cut by 4 bases and J by 3 bases, with 7 bases left in between. The CDR3 loop spans 12 amino acids. CDR3 DNA sequence: TGTGCCAGCAGTTCCGGAGTCTACGAGCAGTACTTC. This codes for CASSSGVYEQYF.

V usage is TRBV7-2 and J usage is TRBJ1-2; D is unresolved. CDR1 SGHTA and CDR2 FQGNSA come from the germline V gene. With 5 bases removed from V and 4 bases from J, the gap between germline ends came to 11 bases. The CDR3 loop spans 13 amino acids. Here the CDR3 DNA reads TGTGCCAGCAGCCCCGGTGGCTTCTATGGCTACACCTTC. This sequence encodes CASSPGGFYGYTF.

This clone has more than one count but fewer than ten. The V call is TRBV11-2, the J call TRBJ1-3; D possibly corresponds to TRBD1 (5 bases). With 5 bases removed from V and 4 bases from J, the gap between germline ends came to 9 bases. Looked up from germline, CDR1 is SGHAT and CDR2 is FQNNGV. The CDR3 consists of 13 residues. CDR3 sequence: CASSRTGGNTIYF. The CDR3 bases are TGTGCCAGCAGCCGTACAGGAGGAAACACCATATATTTT.

This chain connects TRBV7-2 to TRBJ2-1; 9 positions match TRBD2. Germline CDR1 and CDR2: SGHTA and FQGNSA. Germline trimming cut 3 bases from V and 9 bases from J; bases unmatched to any gene: 3. The CDR3 consists of 13 residues. The CDR3 DNA reads TGTGCCAGCAGCTTGACTAGCGGAGGTGAGCAGTTCTTC. Its protein product is CASSLTSGGEQFF.

The V and J genes are TRBV29-1 and TRBJ1-2; TRBD1 might be the D (6 bases). The CDR3 has 13 residues. The V and J ends lost 7 bases and 8 bases respectively, with 20 bases between them. Germline V gene lookup returns CDR1 SQVTM and CDR2 ANQGSEA. The CDR3 DNA follows: TGCAGCGCCCAACCCGGACAGCGAGGGGGCTACACCTTC. Protein product: CSAQPGQRGGYTF.

This rearrangement joins TRBV14 to TRBJ2-3, with D possibly matching TRBD2 (5 bases). Germline CDR1 SGHDN, CDR2 FVKESK. The CDR3 is made up of 15 amino acids. The V end lost 2 bases, the J end lost 0 bases, and 9 bases lay between the germline ends. The chain's CDR3 is CASSQRTASTDTQYF. DNA for the CDR3: TGTGCCAGCAGCCAAAGGACTGCCAGCACAGATACGCAGTATTTT.

This clone was seen only once. With a much larger clone just one base away, this may be a read error. Within the sample, other DNA sequences also encode this same CDR3. The chain couples TRBV6-1 to TRBJ1-5; possibly TRBD1 for D (6 bases). Trimming removed 1 base at V and 2 bases at J, with 6 bases between. This CDR3 comprises 14 residues. CDR1 and CDR2 (germline): MNHNS, SASEGT. DNA of the CDR3: TGTGCCAGCAGTGAAGGGACAGGCAATCAGCCCCAGCATTTT. Translated: CASSEGTGNQPQHF.

The CDR3 DNA reads as TGTGCCAGCCGACGGAGGGTAGGCGGCAATGAGCAGTTCTTC. It encodes CASRRRVGGNEQFF. The chain carries TRBV28 and TRBJ2-1, with D maybe TRBD2 (6 bases). The CDR3 totals 14 residues. V gave up 8 bases and J gave up 6 bases, with 17 bases separating them. Germline CDR1 MDHEN, CDR2 SYDVKM.

This sequence joins TRBV4-1 and TRBJ2-7, with TRBD1 matching over 9 bases. The CDR3 covers 16 residues. Germline CDR1 and CDR2: MGHRA and YSYEKL. Trimming removed 3 bases from V and 4 bases from J; junction bases left unmatched: 10. CDR3 DNA sequence: TGCGCCAGCAGCCACCATATACGGGACAGGGATTACGAGCAGTACTTC. This encodes CASSHHIRDRDYEQYF.

The chain combines TRBV27 with TRBJ1-5; 9 positions agree with TRBD1. This CDR3 contains 15 residues. V dropped 5 bases and J dropped 6; count of bases not matched to a gene: 8. Germline values: CDR1 MNHEY, CDR2 SMNVEV (reference sequence). The CDR3 DNA follows: TGTGCCAGCAGTCCCCAACAGGGGGCAGGTCAGCCCCAGCATTTT. Protein product: CASSPQQGAGQPQHF.